A single TCR beta chain is shown here with its context. The clone's antigen remains unknown. No base-level quality is on record; no much larger clone is a single base apart. The CDR3 regions of human TCRbeta chains were analyzed by immunosequencing. On the authors' methods: Repertoire TCRs were matched against a reference library of SARS-CoV-2-specific TCRs generated with the MIRA antigen-specificity platform. Breadth was defined as the fraction of unique TCRs that were SARS-CoV-2-associated. Depth was defined as the fraction of total T cells that were SARS-CoV-2-associated. Using the MIRA data, every spike-specific TCR was mapped to the spike region that the TCR reacted to and assigned to either a CD4 or a CD8 class. Log10-transformed breadth and depth values were compared by one-way ANOVA with Sidak's multiple comparisons tests. The table comes from immuneACCESS by way of TCRdb, which keeps in-frame sequences with V and J called. Part of the clones is missing from these tables; in studies checked, under half for an unresolved V gene and the rest for unknown reasons. D and trimming come from the DNA, and the V and J calls and clone size come from that table. Recorded for this sample are over 100,000 clones; 80% to 90% of them occurred a single time. The top ten clonotypes cover approximately 3.3% of the sample.

The data originate from a study of T cell responses to AZD1222 COVID-19 vaccine (dated by TCRdb to the early 2020s). Concerning the study at large: AZD1222 recipients given second doses at about 4 weeks or at about 12 weeks were pooled, since spike-specific TCR depth and breadth were not found to differ between the two schedules. TCR sequencing covered 233 trial participants: 207 given two doses of AZD1222 and around 25 given two doses of MenACWY control vaccine. Trial participants were enrolled into age subgroups of 18-55, 56-69 and 70-plus years, which contained about 160, 30 and 59 TCR-sequenced participants, respectively. Results and caveats for the whole study, not just this receptor: The 56-69-year group was small, and its depth increase did not reach significance, likely because of low power. Most participants were white British and females outnumbered males, and the authors suggested that clonal diversity may have been underestimated. Nearly half of unique spike-specific TCRs reportedly recognized epitopes outside regions mutated in the B.1.351 and B.1.1.7 variants. Because no day 14 peak-response samples were available, the repertoires could be characterized only after the peak T cell response. Only five to seven AZD1222 recipients were SARS-CoV-2 seropositive at baseline, limiting conclusions about previously exposed vaccinees. The vaccine-associated CD4 TCRs covered the entire spike protein, and the dominant responses fell in regions 160-218 and 743-854. After two AZD1222 doses, both the breadth and the depth of spike-specific TCRs were significantly higher than at day 0 and than in MenACWY recipients.

Sequences SQVTM (CDR1) and ANQGSEA (CDR2) are obtained from the germline V gene. Relative to germline, V is missing 6 bases and J is missing 5 bases, with 6 bases of the junction outside any gene match. The CDR3 has 12 amino acids, counting the end cysteine and phenylalanine. Only the CDR3 region is kept as DNA, spanning 36 bases read in frame from base 1. Sample time point, as interpreted from the label and publication: baseline before first vaccination. Samples from vaccinated people were obtained from the UK trials COV001 and COV002, which included a single-blind randomized controlled phase 2/3 trial of AZD1222 (ChAdOx1 nCoV-19) in healthy adults. For TCRbeta chain sequencing, PBMC samples were collected from trial participants at day 0 and at day 28 after the second dose.

In this chain, TRBV29-1 is recombined with TRBJ2-5, with 7 central nucleotides matching TRBD2. The receptor's source is an adult in good health. The sample consisted of peripheral blood, taken on day 0 of AZD1222 vaccination. The DNA reads as follows: TGCAGCGTACACTACGGGGGGGAGACCCAGTACTTC. The resulting protein is CSVHYGGETQYF.